The TCR beta chain under discussion was sequenced for a study of Graves' ophthalmopathy and Graves' hyperthyroidism. CDR1 KGHSH and CDR2 LQKENI come from the germline V gene. CDR3 size: 15 residues. Trimming left V 3 bases short and J 4 bases short, with 15 bases between. This clonotype has just one count. As the template, RNA transcripts were used to amplify TCR beta CDR3 regions. HTBI primers were employed in first-round RT-PCR, then a second-round multiplex PCR followed. MiXCR, run by TCRdb on the multiplex PCR reads, gives a single entry per CDR3 protein. Of around 1,000,000 distinct CDR3 sequences in the sample, less than 45% were seen once.

The rearrangement uses TRBV18 and TRBJ2-5; D call uncertain. What was sequenced was peripheral blood or thyroid tissue (not recorded which). The source is an adult man with Graves' hyperthyroidism. This CDR3 is CASSPHRRVGETQYF. The CDR3 DNA is TGTGCCAGCTCACCGCACCGTCGGGTTGGAGAGACCCAGTACTTC. Full variable domain (missing parts from reference TRBV18 and TRBJ2-5): NAGVMQNPRHLVRRRGQEARLRCSPMKGHSHVYWYRQLPEEGLKFMVYLQKENIIDESGMPKERFSAEFPKEGPSILRIQQVVRGDSAAYFCASSPHRRVGETQYFGPGTRLLVL.